This T cell receptor (beta chain) derives from a study of blood T cell repertoires in COVID-19. Overall study context: Samples taken during acute and convalescent COVID-19 were collected in the United States, Italy and Spain. PBMCs, B-cell-depleted T cells, or T cells provided the cDNA or gDNA that made up the material.

CDR1 and CDR2 from the germline V gene are SGHDN and FVKESK. The germline V and J ends were trimmed by 1 base and 5 bases, with 2 bases remaining between them. The CDR3 contains 12 residues. Recruits, aged about 18 to 100 years, lived in some 25 US areas. As originally analysed: It was from reference gene primer amplification that nucleated cell counts were estimated. Assay: immunoSEQ multiplex PCR; the TCRdb copy retains only in-frame clones and omits some. V, J and clone size are taken as reported in that table, and D and trimming were inferred from the DNA itself. The sample comprises roughly 430,000 clones, approximately 85% of which are singletons, and 2% to 2.5% rests with the top ten.

The specimen was PBMCs or T cells enriched from blood (not recorded which). This receptor was obtained from a woman aged 40 to 55 with acute COVID-19. The chain is built from TRBV14 and TRBJ2-2; no firm D call. The CDR3 nucleotides read TGTGCCAGCAGCCAAGTAACCGGGGAGCTGTTTTTT. It yields the protein CASSQVTGELFF.